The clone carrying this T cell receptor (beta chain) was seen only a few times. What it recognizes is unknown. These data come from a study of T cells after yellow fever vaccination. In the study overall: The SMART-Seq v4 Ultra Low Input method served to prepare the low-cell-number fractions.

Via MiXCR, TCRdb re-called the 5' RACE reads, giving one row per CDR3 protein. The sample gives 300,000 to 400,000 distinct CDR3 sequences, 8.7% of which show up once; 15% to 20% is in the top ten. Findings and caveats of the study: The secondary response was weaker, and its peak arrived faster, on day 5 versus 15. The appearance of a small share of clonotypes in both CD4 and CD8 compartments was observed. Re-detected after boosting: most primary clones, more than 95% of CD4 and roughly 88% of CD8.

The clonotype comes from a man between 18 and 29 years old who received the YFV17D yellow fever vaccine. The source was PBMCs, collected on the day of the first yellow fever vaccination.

CDR3 sequence (DNA): TGTGCCAGCAGCCGAGGCTGGCAGGGAGGCGAAAAACTGTTTTTT. Amino acid sequence: CASSRGWQGGEKLFF. J is TRBJ1-4 and V is TRBV5-6; possible D gene TRBD1, 5 bases. CDR1 is SGHDT, CDR2 YYEEEE, per germline. This CDR3 comprises 15 residues. The V and J ends lost 4 bases and 8 bases respectively, with 18 bases between them.